This T cell receptor (beta chain) was sequenced during a study of blood T cell repertoires in COVID-19 (dated by TCRdb to about 2020). Turning to the overall study: For ImmuneRACE Cohort 3, a participant was defined as recovered based on two consecutive negative NP/OP PCR tests, clearance by a healthcare professional, or resolution of symptoms. Samples from collaborators originated in the United States, Italy and Spain and spanned both the acute and convalescent phases of COVID-19. The material from the prospective study consisted of cDNA or gDNA derived from T cells, B-cell-depleted T cells, or PBMCs. Subjects who had been exposed to COVID-19, were actively infected with it, or had recovered from it provided the deeply sampled blood TCRbeta repertoires that made up the dataset. The repertoires were released in a freely available public database meant as a resource for research on the immune response to SARS-CoV-2. Samples were obtained from the ongoing ImmuneRACE study (first 160 participants) and from over 1,000 subjects provided by 6 global collaborators. Sample metadata almost always included a de-identified subject ID, COVID-19 status, age in years and sex. Where available, HLA class I and class II types were taken from metadata supplied by the sample provider and were not determined by assay-based typing.

The immunoSEQ Assay, a bias-controlled multiplex PCR, was used to amplify TCRbeta CDR3 regions from genomic DNA. In the source study's methods: The number of nucleated cells in each sample was estimated from the amplification of reference gene primers within the assay. To quantify the absolute abundance of each unique TCRbeta CDR3 rearrangement, sequence reads were collapsed and filtered. For each sample, productive Simpson clonality was calculated by taking the square root of Simpson's diversity index across productive rearrangements. TCRdb carries this immuneACCESS record with in-frame sequences only. Its versions omit some clonotypes, under half of them owing to an unresolved V gene in the studies checked, with the rest unexplained. The V and J calls and clone size are taken from that table; D and trimming were inferred from the DNA. The sample table shows 330,000 or so clones, and around 87% are seen once. Clones ranked in the top ten supply approximately 1.8% of the sample.

In the prospective study, participants were about 18 to 95 years old, resided in about two dozen geographic areas of the United States, and were enrolled through a virtual design. To assign participants to cohorts, the prospective study relied on clinical history that participants themselves reported in a screening survey and a study questionnaire. In the prospective study, whole blood, serum and a nasopharyngeal or oropharyngeal swab were collected from each participant by mobile phlebotomists. Participants in the prospective study had the option to provide additional blood draws and questionnaires over a roughly 2-month period. Before DNA extraction, blood samples from the prospective study were shipped at room temperature or frozen. What the work shows at the level of the full study, not this receptor alone: The quantity of clinical and demographic metadata differed by source and by participant and was supplied without curation.

Compared with germline, V lacks 8 bases and J lacks 5 bases; bases without a gene match: 22. The germline V gene gives CDR1 as MGHDK and CDR2 as SYGVNS. Reading from cysteine to phenylalanine, the CDR3 counts 18 amino acids. Just the 54-base CDR3 DNA is kept, in frame starting at base 1. About this clone: Its binding antigen is unknown. Nothing much larger sits one base from this clone, and base qualities are not available.

Recombination connected TRBV25-1 to TRBJ1-2; 8 bases in the middle match TRBD1. Sequencing input: PBMCs or T cells enriched from blood (not recorded which). The TCR comes from a man aged 35 to 55 in a cohort exposed to, infected with or recovered from COVID-19 (not recorded which). The CDR3 has the sequence CASSTWGDRKFKGYGYTF. The nucleotide sequence is TGTGCCAGCTCAACCTGGGGGGACAGGAAATTCAAGGGGTATGGCTACACCTTC.